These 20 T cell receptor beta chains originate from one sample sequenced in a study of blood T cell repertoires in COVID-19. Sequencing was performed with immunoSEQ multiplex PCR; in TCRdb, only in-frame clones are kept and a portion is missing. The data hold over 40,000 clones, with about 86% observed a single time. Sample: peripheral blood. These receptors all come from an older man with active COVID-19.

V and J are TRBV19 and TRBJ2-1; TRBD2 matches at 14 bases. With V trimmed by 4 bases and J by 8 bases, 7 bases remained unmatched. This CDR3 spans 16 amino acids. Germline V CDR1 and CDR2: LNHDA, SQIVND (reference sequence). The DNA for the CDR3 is TGTGCCAGTAGTAGGACGACTAGCGGGAGGGTCTATGAGCAGTTCTTC. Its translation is CASSRTTSGRVYEQFF. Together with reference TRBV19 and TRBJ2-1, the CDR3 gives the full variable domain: DGGITQSPKYLFRKEGQNVTLSCEQNLNHDAMYWYRQDPGQGLRLIYYSQIVNDFQKGDIAEGYSVSREKKESFPLTVTSAQKNPTAFYLCASSRTTSGRVYEQFFGPGTRLTVL.

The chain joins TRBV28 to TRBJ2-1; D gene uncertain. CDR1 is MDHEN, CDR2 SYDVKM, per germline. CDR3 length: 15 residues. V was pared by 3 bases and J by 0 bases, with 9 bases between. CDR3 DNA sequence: TGTGCCAGCAGTTTGGCCACCAGCTCCTACAATGAGCAGTTCTTC. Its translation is CASSLATSSYNEQFF.

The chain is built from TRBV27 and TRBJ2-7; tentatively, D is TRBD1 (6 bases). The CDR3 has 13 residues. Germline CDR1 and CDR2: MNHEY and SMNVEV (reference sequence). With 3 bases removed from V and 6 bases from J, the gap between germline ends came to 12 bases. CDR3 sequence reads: CASSFDRSGEQYF. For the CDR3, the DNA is TGTGCCAGCAGTTTCGACAGGTCCGGCGAGCAGTACTTC.

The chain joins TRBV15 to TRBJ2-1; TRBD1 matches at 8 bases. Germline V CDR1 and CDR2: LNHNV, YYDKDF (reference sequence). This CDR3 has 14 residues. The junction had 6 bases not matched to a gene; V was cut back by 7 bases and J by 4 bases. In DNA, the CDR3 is TGTGCCACCAATCCGGGACAGGAATACAATGAGCAGTTCTTC. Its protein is CATNPGQEYNEQFF.

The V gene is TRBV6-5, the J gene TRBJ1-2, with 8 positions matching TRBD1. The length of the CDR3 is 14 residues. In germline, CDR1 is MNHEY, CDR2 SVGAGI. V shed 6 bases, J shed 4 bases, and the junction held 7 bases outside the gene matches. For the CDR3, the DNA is TGTGCCAGCAGCCGGTCGGACAGGGCCTATGGCTACACCTTC. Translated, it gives CASSRSDRAYGYTF.

The CDR3 DNA reads TGTGCCTCCTTAAAGAGGACTAGTCCAACAGATACGCAGTATTTT. Its translation: CASLKRTSPTDTQYF. This chain uses TRBV6-5 with TRBJ2-3; 7 bases match TRBD2. Germline CDR1 and CDR2: MNHEY and SVGAGI. The CDR3 covers 15 residues. V lost 11 bases and J lost 3; bases outside the gene matches: 14.

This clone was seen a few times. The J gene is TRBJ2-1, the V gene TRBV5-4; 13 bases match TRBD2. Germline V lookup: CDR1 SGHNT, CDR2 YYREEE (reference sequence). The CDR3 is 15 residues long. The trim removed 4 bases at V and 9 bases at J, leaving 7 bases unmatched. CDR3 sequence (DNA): TGTGCCAGCAGCCTAACTAGCGGGAGGGATGGTGAGCAGTTCTTC. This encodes CASSLTSGRDGEQFF. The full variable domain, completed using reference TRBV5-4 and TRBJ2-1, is ETGVTQSPTHLIKTRGQQVTLRCSSQSGHNTVSWYQQALGQGPQFIFQYYREEENGRGNFPPRFSGLQFPNYSSELNVNALELDDSALYLCASSLTSGRDGEQFFGPGTRLTVL.

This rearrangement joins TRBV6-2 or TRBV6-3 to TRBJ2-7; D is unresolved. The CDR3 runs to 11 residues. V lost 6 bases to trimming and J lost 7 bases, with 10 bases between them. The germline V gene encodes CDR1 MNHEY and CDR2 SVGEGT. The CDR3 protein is CASSFALEQYF. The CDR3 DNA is TGTGCCAGCAGCTTCGCCCTAGAGCAGTACTTC.

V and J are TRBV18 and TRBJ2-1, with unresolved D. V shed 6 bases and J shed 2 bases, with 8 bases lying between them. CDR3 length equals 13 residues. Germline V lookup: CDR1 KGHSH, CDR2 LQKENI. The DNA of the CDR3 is TGTGCCAGCTCCCTCCTTACCTACAATGAGCAGTTCTTC. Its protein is CASSLLTYNEQFF.

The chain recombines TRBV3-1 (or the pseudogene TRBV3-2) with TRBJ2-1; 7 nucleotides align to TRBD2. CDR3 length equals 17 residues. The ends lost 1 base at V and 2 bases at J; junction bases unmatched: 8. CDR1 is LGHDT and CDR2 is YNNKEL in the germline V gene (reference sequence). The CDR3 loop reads CASSQGRSAGAYNEQFF. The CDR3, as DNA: TGTGCCAGCAGCCAAGGTCGAAGTGCGGGAGCCTACAATGAGCAGTTCTTC.

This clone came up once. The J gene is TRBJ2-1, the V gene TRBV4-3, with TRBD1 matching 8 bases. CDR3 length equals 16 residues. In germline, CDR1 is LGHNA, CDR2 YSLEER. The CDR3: CAAAKISDRGIGEQFF. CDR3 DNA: TGCGCAGCAGCCAAGATCTCCGACAGGGGTATAGGTGAGCAGTTCTTC.

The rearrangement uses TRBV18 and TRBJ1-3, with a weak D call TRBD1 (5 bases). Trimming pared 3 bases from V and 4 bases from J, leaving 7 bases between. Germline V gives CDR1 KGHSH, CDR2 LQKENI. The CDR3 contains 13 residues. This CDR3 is CASSPDRGNTIYF. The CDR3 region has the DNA TGTGCCAGCTCACCCGACAGAGGAAACACCATATATTTT.

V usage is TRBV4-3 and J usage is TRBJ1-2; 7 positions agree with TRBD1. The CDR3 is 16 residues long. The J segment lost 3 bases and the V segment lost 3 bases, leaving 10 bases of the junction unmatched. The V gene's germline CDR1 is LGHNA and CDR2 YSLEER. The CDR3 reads CASSHSIAGGDYGYTF. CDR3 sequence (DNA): TGCGCCAGCAGCCATTCTATCGCAGGGGGTGACTATGGCTACACCTTC.

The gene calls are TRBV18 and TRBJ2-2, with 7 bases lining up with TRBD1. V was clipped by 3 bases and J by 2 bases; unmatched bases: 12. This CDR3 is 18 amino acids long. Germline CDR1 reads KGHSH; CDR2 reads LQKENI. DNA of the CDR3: TGTGCCAGCTCACCGAGCCGGGACAGTAGACGAAACACCGGGGAGCTGTTTTTT. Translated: CASSPSRDSRRNTGELFF.

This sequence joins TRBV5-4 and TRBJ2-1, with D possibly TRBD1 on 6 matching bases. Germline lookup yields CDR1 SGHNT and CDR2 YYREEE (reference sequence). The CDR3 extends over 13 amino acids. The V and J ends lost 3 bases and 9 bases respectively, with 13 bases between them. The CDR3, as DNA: TGTGCCAGCAGCTCACAAGGGGGTCGTGAGCAGTTCTTC. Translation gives CASSSQGGREQFF.

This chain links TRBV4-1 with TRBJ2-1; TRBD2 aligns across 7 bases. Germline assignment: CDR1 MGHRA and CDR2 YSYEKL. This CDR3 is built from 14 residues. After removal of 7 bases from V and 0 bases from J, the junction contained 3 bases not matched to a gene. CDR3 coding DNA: TGCGCCAGCAAGGGCGGGGGCTCCTACAATGAGCAGTTCTTC. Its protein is CASKGGGSYNEQFF.

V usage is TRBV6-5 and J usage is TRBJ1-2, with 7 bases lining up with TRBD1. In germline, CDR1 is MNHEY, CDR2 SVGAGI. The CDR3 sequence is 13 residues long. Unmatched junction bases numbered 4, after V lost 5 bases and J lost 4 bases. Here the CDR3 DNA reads TGTGCCAGCAGTCCGGGACAGTCCTATGGCTACACCTTC. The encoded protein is CASSPGQSYGYTF.

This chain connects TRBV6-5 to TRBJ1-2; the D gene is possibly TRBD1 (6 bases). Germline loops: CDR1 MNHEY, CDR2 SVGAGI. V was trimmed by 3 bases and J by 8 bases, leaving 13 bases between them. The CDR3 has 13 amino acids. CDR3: CASSYYRAQGYTF. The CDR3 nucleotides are TGTGCCAGCAGTTATTACAGGGCTCAGGGCTACACCTTC.

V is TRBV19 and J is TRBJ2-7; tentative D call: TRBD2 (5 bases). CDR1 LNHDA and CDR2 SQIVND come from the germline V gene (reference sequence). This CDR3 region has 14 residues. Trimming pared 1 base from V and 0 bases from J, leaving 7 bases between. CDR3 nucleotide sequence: TGTGCCAGTAGTATAGTTGGGAGCTCCTACGAGCAGTACTTC. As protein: CASSIVGSSYEQYF.

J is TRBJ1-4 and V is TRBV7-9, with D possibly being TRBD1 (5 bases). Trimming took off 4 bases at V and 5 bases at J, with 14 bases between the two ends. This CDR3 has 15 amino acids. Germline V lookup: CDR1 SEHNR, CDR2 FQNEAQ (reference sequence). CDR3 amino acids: CASSSGREVNEKLFF. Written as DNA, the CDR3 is TGTGCCAGCAGCTCCGGCAGGGAAGTCAATGAAAAACTGTTTTTT.